Following are 18 T cell receptor beta chains from one sample sequenced in a study of T cell clones after liver transplantation. Profiling relied on immunoSEQ multiplex PCR, and the TCRdb table lists in-frame clones only, not all of them. This table holds over 50,000 clones, roughly 80% found once. The sample was CD4+ T cells from blood, taken before liver transplant. These TCRs come from a human donor who received a liver transplant.

This clone was found once. The rearrangement links TRBV6-6 to TRBJ1-3; 8 nucleotides line up with TRBD1. Germline CDR1 reads MNHNY; CDR2 reads SVGAGI (reference sequence). The V gene end was trimmed by 6 bases and the J gene end by 4 bases; junction bases not matched to a gene: 8. The CDR3 spans 15 residues. The CDR3: CASRPTGTGGNTIYF. The CDR3 DNA reads as TGTGCCAGCAGGCCCACCGGGACAGGAGGAAACACCATATATTTT.

The CDR3 DNA follows: TGTGCCAGCAGTTCGTACAATGAAGCTTTCTTT. Protein: CASSSYNEAFF. The V and J genes are TRBV27 and TRBJ1-1; D gene ambiguous. The CDR3 totals 11 residues. Trimming pared 4 bases from V and 7 bases from J, leaving 7 bases between. The germline gives CDR1 MNHEY, CDR2 SMNVEV (reference sequence).

This chain joins TRBV18 and TRBJ1-5; D not certain. The CDR3 loop spans 14 amino acids. Trimming left V 6 bases short and J 5 bases short, with 14 bases between. Looked up from germline, CDR1 is KGHSH and CDR2 is LQKENI. The CDR3 region has the DNA TGTGCCAGCTCCGCCCTAGATCGTGATCAGCCCCAGCATTTT. Translated, it gives CASSALDRDQPQHF.

The V and J genes are TRBV19 and TRBJ1-5; D is possibly TRBD1 (6 bases). The CDR3 spans 14 residues. Germline CDR1 is LNHDA and CDR2 is SQIVND (reference sequence). The germline V and J ends were trimmed by 10 bases and 3 bases, with 16 bases remaining between them. The CDR3 DNA sequence: TGTGCCACGGCCATGGGGGGCATCAATCAGCCCCAGCATTTT. Its protein is CATAMGGINQPQHF.

This clone has only one observation. The chain recombines TRBV2 with TRBJ2-3, with TRBD2 matching over 7 bases. V trimming: 0 bases; J trimming: 2 bases; junction bases outside the gene matches: 8. There are 17 residues in the CDR3. CDR1 is SNHLY, CDR2 FYNNEI, per germline. The CDR3 loop reads CASSEAGSGGSTDTQYF. CDR3 in DNA: TGTGCCAGCAGTGAAGCTGGTTCGGGGGGTTCCACAGATACGCAGTATTTT.

This clone has a handful of counts. This chain links TRBV19 with TRBJ1-1; D uncertain. Germline V gene sequence: CDR1 LNHDA, CDR2 SQIVND (reference sequence). V was cut by 6 bases and J by 1 base, with 21 bases left in between. The CDR3 loop spans 17 amino acids. The CDR3 coding sequence is TGTGCCAGTAGAATTTGGGCCGCTGGATCAGGGAACACTGAAGCTTTCTTT. Encoded protein: CASRIWAAGSGNTEAFF.

The chain carries TRBV29-1 and TRBJ1-1, with unresolved D. Deletions cut 4 bases from V and 1 base from J, with 13 bases between. This CDR3 has 14 amino acids. Germline loops: CDR1 SQVTM, CDR2 ANQGSEA. The CDR3 DNA follows: TGCAGCGTTGTTCTTACGGCAGGGAACACTGAAGCTTTCTTT. Translated: CSVVLTAGNTEAFF.

The gene calls are TRBV4-2 and TRBJ2-5, with D unclear. From germline, CDR1 is LGHNA and CDR2 YNFKEQ. V dropped 1 base and J dropped 3 bases, with 6 bases sitting between them. The CDR3 is 13 amino acids. The CDR3 DNA reads as TGTGCCAGCAGCCAAGTGCAGGAAGAGACCCAGTACTTC. It specifies CASSQVQEETQYF.

This chain uses TRBV27 with TRBJ2-7; D unclear. This CDR3 contains 13 residues. The germline V gene has CDR1 MNHEY and CDR2 SMNVEV (reference sequence). Trimming cost V 0 bases and J 10 bases, with 13 bases left between them. The CDR3: CASSLSGSPAQYF. CDR3 bases: TGTGCCAGCAGTTTATCAGGGTCCCCAGCCCAGTACTTC.

The genes are TRBV6-4 and TRBJ2-2; tentative D call: TRBD1 (6 bases). The CDR3 totals 14 residues. Trimming took 4 bases from V and 7 from J, leaving 13 bases between them. Germline values: CDR1 MRHNA, CDR2 SNTAGT. In DNA, the CDR3 is TGTGCCAGCAGTGCCCAGGACAGACTCGGGGAGCTGTTTTTT. Residues: CASSAQDRLGELFF.

The gene calls are TRBV19 and TRBJ1-2; 8 bases are a match to TRBD1. Unmatched junction bases numbered 9, after V lost 8 bases and J lost 4 bases. This CDR3 is built from 14 residues. CDR1 and CDR2 from the germline V gene are LNHDA and SQIVND (reference sequence). Here the CDR3 DNA reads TGTGCCAGTGGCCCGGGACAGGCGGGCTATGGCTACACCTTC. This codes for CASGPGQAGYGYTF.

The chain couples TRBV5-1 to TRBJ2-1; D gene uncertain. V dropped 4 bases and J dropped 9 bases, with 17 bases sitting between them. The CDR3 is 14 residues long. From germline, CDR1 is SGHRS and CDR2 YFSETQ. DNA of the CDR3: TGCGCCAGCAGCCTTGGTACGACTCGGAGTGAGCAGTTCTTC. It specifies CASSLGTTRSEQFF. Full variable domain (rest looked up from reference TRBV5-1 and TRBJ2-1): KAGVTQTPRYLIKTRGQQVTLSCSPISGHRSVSWYQQTPGQGLQFLFEYFSETQRNKGNFPGRFSGRQFSNSRSEMNVSTLELGDSALYLCASSLGTTRSEQFFGPGTRLTVL.

The chain has TRBV6-1 and TRBJ2-5; D tentatively reads TRBD1 or TRBD2 (5 bases each). With 7 bases removed from V and 5 bases from J, the gap between germline ends came to 11 bases. This CDR3 is built from 12 residues. Germline loops: CDR1 MNHNS, CDR2 SASEGT. In DNA, the CDR3 is TGTGCCAGCAAGAGGGGCGGGGAGACCCAGTACTTC. It translates to CASKRGGETQYF.

The count of this clone is one. The rearrangement uses TRBV2 and TRBJ2-5, with D possibly TRBD1 on 5 matching bases. The germline gives CDR1 SNHLY, CDR2 FYNNEI. The CDR3 runs to 14 residues. Trimming pared 11 bases from V and 6 bases from J, leaving 22 bases between. The CDR3 nucleotides read TGTGCCGGAGCCGGGTCCAGGGATAGGAAGACCCAGTACTTC. The encoded protein is CAGAGSRDRKTQYF.

The chain is built from TRBV6-6 and TRBJ2-7; D is possibly TRBD1 or TRBD2 (5 bases each). This CDR3 contains 14 residues. V lost 8 bases to trimming and J lost 3 bases, with 17 bases between them. The germline V gene has CDR1 MNHNY and CDR2 SVGAGI (reference sequence). Written as DNA, the CDR3 is TGTGCCAGCGGATACGGGGCTGGGGGCTACGAGCAGTACTTC. Translation: CASGYGAGGYEQYF.

This chain joins TRBV18 and TRBJ1-1; TRBD1 aligns across 9 bases. The germline V gene has CDR1 KGHSH and CDR2 LQKENI. This CDR3 comprises 14 residues. With 5 bases clipped from V and 3 bases from J, the junction kept 4 bases outside the gene matches. Here the CDR3 DNA reads TGTGCCAGCTCAGTACAGGGGGCCGACACTGAAGCTTTCTTT. Translation: CASSVQGADTEAFF. The full variable domain, with the rest looked up from reference TRBV18 and TRBJ1-1, is NAGVMQNPRHLVRRRGQEARLRCSPMKGHSHVYWYRQLPEEGLKFMVYLQKENIIDESGMPKERFSAEFPKEGPSILRIQQVVRGDSAAYFCASSVQGADTEAFFGQGTRLTVV.

V gene TRBV5-6 combines with J gene TRBJ2-3, with D maybe TRBD2 (6 bases). Germline V gene data show CDR1 as SGHDT and CDR2 as YYEEEE. V dropped 4 bases and J dropped 9 bases, with 18 bases sitting between them. This CDR3 contains 14 residues. In DNA form, the CDR3 reads TGTGCCAGCAGCCGGGAGTCCGACCGACGGACGCAGTATTTT. Translating gives CASSRESDRRTQYF.

This chain links TRBV29-1 with TRBJ1-2; D not resolved. V was trimmed by 6 bases and J by 8 bases, leaving 19 bases between them. Germline V CDR1 and CDR2: SQVTM, ANQGSEA. This CDR3 spans 13 amino acids. CDR3 nucleotides: TGCAGCGTCGACATCCCGAGGGTGGAAGGCTACACCTTC. This sequence encodes CSVDIPRVEGYTF. The variable domain in full, with the rest retrieved from reference TRBV29-1 and TRBJ1-2, is SAVISQKPSRDICQRGTSLTIQCQVDSQVTMMFWYRQQPGQSLTLIATANQGSEATYESGFVIDKFPISRPNLTFSTLTVSNMSPEDSSIYLCSVDIPRVEGYTFGSGTRLTVV.